These 24 T cell receptor beta chains came from one sample sequenced in a study of blood T cells in healthy people across ages. Primed by a sample-barcoded 5' primer and a J-beta primer mix, a second PCR proceeded for 7 to 11 cycles. TCRdb analysed the 5' RACE reads with MiXCR anew, one entry per CDR3 protein. The sample has roughly 1.6 million distinct CDR3 sequences; about 35% are singletons. The sample taken for sequencing was blood. The receptor set was obtained from a woman under 40 in good health.

With respect to this clonotype: A much larger clone lies one base from this, so it may be a read error. The chain links TRBV3-1 to TRBJ2-5, with TRBD1 matching over 9 bases. This CDR3 has 14 residues. Germline-derived CDR1 and CDR2 are LGHDT and YNNKEL (reference sequence). The CDR3 DNA reads as TGTGCCAGCAGCCAGTGGACAGGGGAAGAGACCCAGCACTTC. Amino acid sequence: CASSQWTGEETQHF.

About this clonotype itself: One end of the junction does not line up with germline, which may come from a read error. The chain joins TRBV6-2 or TRBV6-3 to TRBJ2-2; D might be TRBD1 (5 bases). The germline V gene encodes CDR1 MNHEY and CDR2 SVGEGT. The CDR3 covers 13 residues. The CDR3, as DNA: TGTGGCAGCAGCTCAGGGCTTACCGGGGAGCTGTTTTTT. As protein: CGSSSGLTGELFF.

Note on this clonotype: Germline and junction disagree at one end, which may indicate a read error. This rearrangement joins TRBV15 to TRBJ1-4; 8 positions match TRBD1. This CDR3 is 18 amino acids long. Germline assignment: CDR1 LNHNV and CDR2 YYDKDF (reference sequence). The CDR3 loop reads CATGRDLQGASTNEKLFF. The CDR3 nucleotides are TGTGCCACCGGCAGAGATCTTCAGGGGGCATCTACTAATGAAAAACTGTTTTTT. Variable domain in full (rest from reference TRBV15 and TRBJ1-4): DAMVIQNPRYQVTQFGKPVTLSCSQTLNHNVMYWYQQKSSQAPKLLFHYYDKDFNNEADTPDNFQSRRPNTSFCFLDIRSPGLGDTAMYLCATGRDLQGASTNEKLFFGSGTQLSVL.

This clonotype was found a few times. This chain links TRBV20-1 with TRBJ2-7, with 7 bases fitting TRBD1. This CDR3 is 14 amino acids long. The J segment lost 4 bases and the V segment lost 3 bases, leaving 9 bases of the junction unmatched. The germline V gene encodes CDR1 DFQATT and CDR2 SNEGSKA (reference sequence). Here the CDR3 DNA reads TGCAGTGCTAGGGCTTTCACAGGGGCGTACGAGCAGTACTTC. It is translated as CSARAFTGAYEQYF.

This clonotype has a handful of counts. The chain employs TRBV20-1 and TRBJ2-7; D is uncertain. Germline V gene sequence: CDR1 DFQATT, CDR2 SNEGSKA (reference sequence). This CDR3 region has 13 residues. Trimming took 1 base from V and 4 from J, leaving 11 bases between them. The CDR3 nucleotides are TGCAGTGCTAGAGTACAGCCCCGTTACGAGCAGTACTTC. As protein: CSARVQPRYEQYF.

Many counts were recorded for this clonotype. One end of the junction fails to match germline, which may point to a read error. The genes are TRBV5-1 and TRBJ1-1; no reliable D call. The CDR3 totals 13 residues. Looked up from germline, CDR1 is SGHRS and CDR2 is YFSETQ. CDR3 loop: CASSLGRNTEAFF. CDR3 nucleotides: TGTGCCAGCAGTTTAGGGAGGAACACTGAAGCTTTCTTT.

V usage is TRBV5-1 and J usage is TRBJ1-4; TRBD1 agrees at 7 bases. Germline V gene data show CDR1 as SGHRS and CDR2 as YFSETQ. CDR3 length: 15 amino acids. Trimming took 1 base from V and 7 from J; bases not matched to a gene: 7. In nucleotides, the CDR3 is TGCGCCAGCAGCTTGACCAGGGGGGTTGGTGAAAAACTGTTTTTT. The encoded protein is CASSLTRGVGEKLFF.

The rearrangement joins TRBV20-1 to TRBJ1-1; D gene ambiguous. The V end was cut by 8 bases, the J end by 3 bases, with 13 bases between. Germline V gene lookup returns CDR1 DFQATT and CDR2 SNEGSKA (reference sequence). The CDR3 covers 12 residues. CDR3 protein: CSMLGLYTEAFF. The DNA for the CDR3 is TGCAGTATGCTAGGATTGTACACTGAAGCTTTCTTT.

This clonotype was counted a few times. The J gene is TRBJ2-3, the V gene TRBV28, with D possibly matching TRBD2 (6 bases). CDR3 length: 16 amino acids. Germline assignment: CDR1 MDHEN and CDR2 SYDVKM. The germline V and J ends were trimmed by 1 base and 3 bases, with 14 bases remaining between them. The CDR3 region has the DNA TGTGCCAGCAGTTTATTGGACCGTCTAGCGACAGATACGCAGTATTTT. Amino acids: CASSLLDRLATDTQYF.

J is TRBJ2-2 and V is TRBV9; D remains unclear. Germline V gives CDR1 SGDLS, CDR2 YYNGEE. Trimming stripped 0 bases from V and 6 bases from J, with 9 bases between. The CDR3 is 14 residues long. As DNA, the CDR3 is TGTGCCAGCAGCGTAGGAGATAGGTCCGGGGAGCTGTTTTTT. Protein: CASSVGDRSGELFF. Looking up the rest from reference TRBV9 and TRBJ2-2 gives the full variable domain: DSGVTQTPKHLITATGQRVTLRCSPRSGDLSVYWYQQSLDQGLQFLIQYYNGEERAKGNILERFSAQQFPDLHSELNLSSLELGDSALYFCASSVGDRSGELFFGEGSRLTVL.

V and J are TRBV21-1 and TRBJ2-1. TRBV21-1 is a known pseudogene. The CDR3 spans 15 residues. The CDR3 is CASSKPTASHNEQFF. As DNA, the CDR3 is TGTGCCAGCAGCAAACCGACCGCGTCCCACAATGAGCAGTTCTTC.

The rearrangement joins TRBV6-2 or TRBV6-3 to TRBJ2-7; 11 nucleotides line up with TRBD2. The CDR3 has 16 residues. The germline V gene encodes CDR1 MNHEY and CDR2 SVGEGT. Trimming at V came to 3 bases and at J to 3 bases, leaving 7 bases not matched to a gene. For the CDR3, the DNA is TGTGCCAGCAGTTATTATTCCGGACTAGCGGGCTACGAGCAGTACTTC. Its translation: CASSYYSGLAGYEQYF.

This clonotype has more than one count but fewer than ten. The chain is built from TRBV4-1 and TRBJ1-2; TRBD1 is a possible D gene (6 bases). Germline CDR1 and CDR2: MGHRA and YSYEKL. The CDR3 covers 14 residues. V dropped 3 bases and J dropped 4 bases, with 12 bases sitting between them. CDR3 in amino acids: CASSQKQGGYGYTF. The CDR3 DNA follows: TGCGCCAGCAGCCAGAAACAGGGTGGCTATGGCTACACCTTC.

To note about this clonotype: One junction end disagrees with the germline gene, perhaps due to a read error. The V and J genes are TRBV11-2 and TRBJ1-2; D remains ambiguous. Germline V gene data show CDR1 as SGHAT and CDR2 as FQNNGV. The CDR3 extends over 13 amino acids. This CDR3 is CASSLDGLYGYTF. Written as DNA, the CDR3 is TGCGCCAGCAGCTTAGACGGGCTCTATGGCTACACCTTC.

V is TRBV7-9 and J is TRBJ1-1, with D perhaps matching TRBD1 (6 bases). The V gene's germline CDR1 is SEHNR and CDR2 FQNEAQ (reference sequence). V was pared by 5 bases and J by 3 bases, with 10 bases between. The CDR3 is 13 residues long. CDR3 sequence: CASSQQGYTEAFF. The CDR3 bases are TGTGCCAGCAGCCAACAGGGTTACACTGAAGCTTTCTTT.

J is TRBJ2-1 and V is TRBV11-3, with 8 nucleotides matching TRBD2. CDR3 length: 15 residues. CDR1 and CDR2 (germline): SGHNT, YENEEA. The junction had 5 bases not matched to a gene; V was cut back by 2 bases and J by 5 bases. CDR3 amino acids: CASSLISGAHNEQFF. CDR3 coding DNA: TGTGCCAGCAGCTTAATTAGCGGGGCCCACAATGAGCAGTTCTTC. The variable domain in full, with the rest retrieved from reference TRBV11-3 and TRBJ2-1, is EAGVVQSPRYKIIEKKQPVAFWCNPISGHNTLYWYLQNLGQGPELLIRYENEEAVDDSQLPKDRFSAERLKGVDSTLKIQPAELGDSAVYLCASSLISGAHNEQFFGPGTRLTVL.

The table lists this clonotype with a count of one. This sequence joins TRBV28 and TRBJ2-1; TRBD2 matches at 12 bases. Per germline, CDR1 MDHEN and CDR2 SYDVKM. The trim removed 6 bases at V and 3 bases at J, leaving 6 bases unmatched. The CDR3 is made up of 16 amino acids. The CDR3 loop reads CASSSRTSGNYNEQFF. The CDR3 DNA sequence: TGTGCCAGCAGCTCGCGGACTAGCGGGAACTACAATGAGCAGTTCTTC.

The chain employs TRBV20-1 and TRBJ2-7; D is unclear. Looked up from germline, CDR1 is DFQATT and CDR2 is SNEGSKA (reference sequence). The CDR3 contains 16 residues. V lost 0 bases to trimming and J lost 2 bases, with 17 bases between them. CDR3 in DNA: TGCAGTGCTAGAGATCGGTTTTTCGACTTTCCCTACGAGCAGTACTTC. Amino acids: CSARDRFFDFPYEQYF.

This clonotype was recorded at least ten times. The gene calls are TRBV12-3 or TRBV12-4 and TRBJ2-1, with D perhaps TRBD2 (6 bases). The V end lost 2 bases, the J end lost 10 bases, and 9 bases lay between the germline ends. The CDR3 runs 12 residues. The CDR3 nucleotides are TGTGCCAGCAGTTTATATGGGAGGGAGCAGTTCTTC. Its translation: CASSLYGREQFF.

The rearrangement uses TRBV20-1 and TRBJ1-1; TRBD1 matches 7 bases. Germline V gives CDR1 DFQATT, CDR2 SNEGSKA (reference sequence). V trimming: 1 base; J trimming: 1 base; junction bases outside the gene matches: 6. The CDR3 runs 15 residues. DNA for the CDR3: TGCAGTGCTAGAGTGGGACAGTTATCGAACACTGAAGCTTTCTTT. Its protein product is CSARVGQLSNTEAFF.

As to this clonotype: The junction and the germline gene differ at one end; a read error may be behind it. This chain joins TRBV20-1 and TRBJ2-5; TRBD2 might be the D (7 bases). CDR1 is DFQATT and CDR2 is SNEGSKA in the germline V gene (reference sequence). The CDR3 spans 13 residues. The CDR3 DNA sequence: TGTGCGGGAGATTCGGGGGGCTGGGAGACCCAGTACTTC. It yields the protein CAGDSGGWETQYF.

A few counts support this clonotype. V usage is TRBV29-1 and J usage is TRBJ2-5; 8 bases line up with TRBD1. V was clipped by 5 bases and J by 5 bases; unmatched bases: 7. Germline V gene sequence: CDR1 SQVTM, CDR2 ANQGSEA. This CDR3 comprises 13 residues. The CDR3 DNA sequence: TGCAGCGTTCGAGACAGGGGCTGCGAGACCCAGTACTTC. It translates to CSVRDRGCETQYF.

The chain combines TRBV7-9 with TRBJ2-1; tentative D call: TRBD2 (5 bases). This CDR3 contains 15 residues. The germline V gene has CDR1 SEHNR and CDR2 FQNEAQ (reference sequence). V lost 3 bases and J lost 3, with 12 bases in between. The CDR3 region is CASSFQSGIYNEQFF. The DNA of the CDR3 is TGTGCCAGCAGCTTTCAGTCGGGGATCTACAATGAGCAGTTCTTC.

This clonotype occurred a few times. The genes are TRBV7-9 and TRBJ2-3, with a possible D match to TRBD2 (6 bases). This CDR3 has 14 residues. Germline CDR1 and CDR2: SEHNR and FQNEAQ (reference sequence). The germline V and J ends were trimmed by 8 bases and 1 base, with 13 bases remaining between them. The CDR3 reads CASLEGGGTDTQYF. The DNA for the CDR3 is TGTGCCAGCTTGGAGGGCGGGGGCACAGATACGCAGTATTTT.